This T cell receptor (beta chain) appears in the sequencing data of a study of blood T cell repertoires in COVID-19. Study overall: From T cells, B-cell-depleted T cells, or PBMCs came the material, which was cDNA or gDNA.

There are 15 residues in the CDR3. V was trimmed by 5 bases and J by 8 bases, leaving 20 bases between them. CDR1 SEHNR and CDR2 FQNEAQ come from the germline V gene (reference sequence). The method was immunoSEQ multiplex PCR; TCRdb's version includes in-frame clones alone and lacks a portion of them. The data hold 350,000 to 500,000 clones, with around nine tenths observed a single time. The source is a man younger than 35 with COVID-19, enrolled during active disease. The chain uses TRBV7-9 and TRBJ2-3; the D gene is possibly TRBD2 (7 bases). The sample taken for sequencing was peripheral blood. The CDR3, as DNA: TGTGCCAGCAGCCTTAAGGGGGGGCAGGGAGGTACGCAGTATTTT. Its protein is CASSLKGGQGGTQYF.